The 17 T cell receptor beta chains in this list originate from one sample, sequenced in a study of T cell responses to AZD1222 COVID-19 vaccine. Repertoires were generated with immunoSEQ multiplex PCR, while TCRdb's copy carries only in-frame clones and drops some. In the table there are some 190,000 clones, about nine tenths of which are singletons. This specimen was peripheral blood, taken 28 days after the second AZD1222 dose. These receptor sequences come from an adult who received the AZD1222 COVID-19 vaccine.

The chain is built from TRBV3-1 (or the pseudogene TRBV3-2) and TRBJ1-1; tentative D call: TRBD1 (5 bases). V was shortened by 4 bases and J by 3 bases, with 12 bases between the two germline ends. CDR3 size: 14 residues. CDR1 is LGHDT and CDR2 is YNNKEL in the germline V gene (reference sequence). CDR3 bases: TGTGCCAGCAGCCGATTTGGGACGGACACTGAAGCTTTCTTT. Translated: CASSRFGTDTEAFF.

The chain links TRBV4-1 to TRBJ1-1; 7 positions match TRBD1. The germline gives CDR1 MGHRA, CDR2 YSYEKL. V gave up 1 base and J gave up 5 bases; unmatched junction bases: 10. The CDR3 is 16 residues long. As DNA, the CDR3 is TGCGCCAGCAGCCAAGTAGCGGGGCAGGGGGGGACTGAAGCTTTCTTT. Protein sequence: CASSQVAGQGGTEAFF.

The CDR3 reads CASSSDRGNEQFF. DNA for the CDR3: TGTGCCAGCAGCTCGGACAGGGGCAATGAGCAGTTCTTC. The chain recombines TRBV5-4 with TRBJ2-1; 9 bases are a match to TRBD1. The J segment lost 6 bases and the V segment lost 3 bases, leaving 1 base of the junction unmatched. The V gene's germline CDR1 is SGHNT and CDR2 YYREEE (reference sequence). The CDR3 is 13 amino acids.

J is TRBJ1-2 and V is TRBV5-5, with TRBD1 identical over 10 bases. V trimming: 10 bases; J trimming: 3 bases; junction bases outside the gene matches: 9. CDR3 length: 14 amino acids. Germline V CDR1 and CDR2: SGHKS, YYEKEE (reference sequence). The CDR3 nucleotides are TGTGCCTCGAGACAGGGGGCAATGGACTATGGCTACACCTTC. It codes for CASRQGAMDYGYTF.

As DNA, the CDR3 is TGTGCCAGCAGTTTGTTTGGGATGGGGCCAGATACGCAGTATTTT. Its translation: CASSLFGMGPDTQYF. The chain joins TRBV27 to TRBJ2-3; possibly TRBD1 for D (5 bases). Germline V gene lookup returns CDR1 MNHEY and CDR2 SMNVEV (reference sequence). Trimming left V 3 bases short and J 4 bases short, with 14 bases between. CDR3 length equals 15 residues.

The V gene is TRBV5-5, the J gene TRBJ1-2; D not resolved. Trimming took 5 bases from V and 6 from J, leaving 8 bases between them. Germline CDR1 is SGHKS and CDR2 is YYEKEE (reference sequence). This CDR3 is built from 11 residues. CDR3 region: CASSTIHGYTF. In DNA, the CDR3 is TGTGCCAGCAGTACTATCCATGGCTACACCTTC.

The chain uses TRBV19 and TRBJ2-5, with 10 positions matching TRBD2. The CDR3 length is 14 residues. After removal of 8 bases from V and 6 bases from J, the junction contained 9 bases not matched to a gene. Germline CDR1 and CDR2: LNHDA and SQIVND (reference sequence). The CDR3 here is CASASGGAMKTQYF. The CDR3 DNA is TGTGCCAGTGCAAGCGGGGGGGCCATGAAGACCCAGTACTTC.

This clone is labeled medium-sized. V is TRBV9 and J is TRBJ2-1; TRBD2 agrees at 13 bases. From germline, CDR1 is SGDLS and CDR2 YYNGEE. With 1 base clipped from V and 8 bases from J, the junction kept 6 bases outside the gene matches. The length of the CDR3 is 16 residues. The CDR3: CASSVPTSGGAHEQFF. CDR3 coding DNA: TGTGCCAGCAGCGTACCAACTAGCGGGGGGGCCCATGAGCAGTTCTTC. Filled out from reference TRBV9 and TRBJ2-1, the complete variable domain reads DSGVTQTPKHLITATGQRVTLRCSPRSGDLSVYWYQQSLDQGLQFLIQYYNGEERAKGNILERFSAQQFPDLHSELNLSSLELGDSALYFCASSVPTSGGAHEQFFGPGTRLTVL.

CDR3 nucleotide sequence: TGCGCCAGCCAAGGCCGGGGCGAGCAGTACTTC. Translation gives CASQGRGEQYF. The J gene is TRBJ2-7, the V gene TRBV10-1, with TRBD2 as a possible D gene (5 bases). The CDR3 sequence is 11 residues long. Germline CDR1 and CDR2: WNHNN and SYGVQD (reference sequence). The V gene lost 8 bases and the J gene lost 6 bases, with 11 bases spanning the gap.

The chain combines TRBV6-2 or TRBV6-3 with TRBJ2-2; 7 bases match TRBD2. The CDR3 extends over 18 amino acids. Germline CDR1 is MNHEY and CDR2 is SVGEGT. J gave up 9 bases and V 4 bases, and 20 bases lay outside the gene matches. The CDR3: CASSSRPGRYSGRRELFF. CDR3 in DNA: TGTGCCAGCAGTTCACGACCGGGTCGATACTCCGGGAGGCGGGAGCTGTTTTTT.

V usage is TRBV4-2 and J usage is TRBJ2-7; D possibly corresponds to TRBD2 (6 bases). V gave up 1 base and J gave up 3 bases, with 13 bases separating them. The CDR3 extends over 15 amino acids. The germline gives CDR1 LGHNA, CDR2 YNFKEQ. The CDR3: CASSQVRDGHYEQYF. The CDR3 DNA follows: TGTGCCAGCAGCCAAGTGCGGGATGGGCACTACGAGCAGTACTTC.

V usage is TRBV11-2 and J usage is TRBJ2-1; 10 nucleotides align to TRBD1. Germline V gene lookup returns CDR1 SGHAT and CDR2 FQNNGV. The CDR3 is made up of 17 amino acids. With V trimmed by 5 bases and J by 4 bases, 11 bases remained unmatched. CDR3 bases: TGTGCCAGCAGCCCCAGAGACAGGGGGCGATCATACAATGAGCAGTTCTTC. Translated, it gives CASSPRDRGRSYNEQFF.

J is TRBJ1-5 and V is TRBV29-1; the D gene is possibly TRBD1 (5 bases). CDR1 and CDR2 (germline): SQVTM, ANQGSEA. V shed 4 bases and J shed 7 bases, with 23 bases lying between them. The length of the CDR3 is 16 residues. The CDR3 protein is CSVGFGADMGGQPQHF. As DNA, the CDR3 is TGCAGCGTTGGATTCGGGGCGGATATGGGGGGACAGCCCCAGCATTTT.

The genes are TRBV28 and TRBJ1-1, with D unresolved. Germline V gives CDR1 MDHEN, CDR2 SYDVKM. Trimming removed 5 bases at V and 1 base at J, with 26 bases between. CDR3 length: 19 amino acids. CDR3 sequence reads: CASSPRRIRVGMENTEAFF. The DNA for the CDR3 is TGTGCCAGCAGTCCCCGACGGATTAGGGTGGGCATGGAGAACACTGAAGCTTTCTTT. Supplemented by reference TRBV28 and TRBJ1-1, the full variable domain reads DVKVTQSSRYLVKRTGEKVFLECVQDMDHENMFWYRQDPGLGLRLIYFSYDVKMKEKGDIPEGYSVSREKKERFSLILESASTNQTSMYLCASSPRRIRVGMENTEAFFGQGTRLTVV.

The chain uses TRBV5-6 and TRBJ1-2, with a possible D match to TRBD1 (5 bases). Germline CDR1 is SGHDT and CDR2 is YYEEEE. The CDR3 totals 13 residues. V lost 4 bases and J lost 5, with 12 bases in between. CDR3: CASSVQVEYGYTF. The DNA of the CDR3 is TGTGCCAGCAGCGTACAGGTTGAGTATGGCTACACCTTC.

The CDR3 here is CASSQDGSNSGNTIYF. CDR3 sequence (DNA): TGCGCCAGCAGCCAAGATGGCAGTAACTCTGGAAACACCATATATTTT. The gene calls are TRBV4-1 and TRBJ1-3; no firm D call. Trimming stripped 0 bases from V and 0 bases from J, with 9 bases between. CDR1 is MGHRA and CDR2 is YSYEKL in the germline V gene. The CDR3 totals 16 residues.

The rearrangement uses TRBV12-3 or TRBV12-4 and TRBJ1-5; unclear D gene. This CDR3 spans 12 amino acids. Trimming took 2 bases from V and 7 from J, leaving 6 bases between them. CDR3 loop: CASSLRWQPQHF. The CDR3, as DNA: TGTGCCAGCAGTTTACGGTGGCAGCCCCAGCATTTT.